Presented here are 20 T cell receptor beta chains from one specimen sequenced in a study of blood T cells in healthy people across ages. Next came a second PCR, run for about 7 to 12 cycles, which used a sample-barcoded 5' primer along with a J-beta primer mix. MiXCR, applied by TCRdb to the 5' RACE reads, yields one record per CDR3 protein. The sample includes 600,000 to 800,000 distinct CDR3 sequences, about 51% of them seen just once. Input material: blood. The origin of the receptors is a woman aged 80 or over in good health.

This clonotype has ten or more counts. The chain recombines TRBV5-5 with TRBJ2-3; TRBD1 matches 8 bases. J lost 3 bases, V lost 2 bases, and 2 bases had no gene match. The CDR3 has 14 residues. From germline, CDR1 is SGHKS and CDR2 YYEKEE (reference sequence). The CDR3 DNA sequence: TGTGCCAGCAGCTTTTACAGGGGGACAGATACGCAGTATTTT. As protein: CASSFYRGTDTQYF.

This clonotype was seen ten or more times. V and J are TRBV28 and TRBJ2-7; D not resolved. Trimming took off 1 base at V and 2 bases at J, with 6 bases between the two ends. In germline, CDR1 is MDHEN, CDR2 SYDVKM. CDR3 length equals 13 residues. The CDR3 region is CASSLYRTYEQYF. CDR3 DNA sequence: TGTGCCAGCAGTTTATACAGAACCTACGAGCAGTACTTC.

This clonotype has ten or more counts. The chain recombines TRBV7-3 with TRBJ2-1, with TRBD2 identical over 12 bases. Germline lookup yields CDR1 SGHTA and CDR2 FQGTGA. The J segment lost 8 bases and the V segment lost 5 bases, leaving 7 bases of the junction unmatched. This CDR3 region has 15 residues. The CDR3 region has the DNA TGTGCCAGCAGCCCAGGGGCTAGCGGGAGGGATGAGCAGTTCTTC. Protein product: CASSPGASGRDEQFF.

This clonotype was counted a few times. J is TRBJ2-3 and V is TRBV28; D is uncertain. Per germline, CDR1 MDHEN and CDR2 SYDVKM. With 6 bases removed from V and 3 bases from J, the gap between germline ends came to 13 bases. The CDR3 covers 14 residues. Here the CDR3 reads CASSPGHRTDTQYF. CDR3 DNA: TGTGCCAGCAGCCCGGGCCACCGGACAGATACGCAGTATTTT.

The genes are TRBV20-1 and TRBJ2-4; D is undetermined. Germline-derived CDR1 and CDR2 are DFQATT and SNEGSKA (reference sequence). V lost 3 bases and J lost 5, with 11 bases in between. The CDR3 is made up of 13 amino acids. The CDR3 reads CSASKVGENIQYF. CDR3 nucleotides: TGCAGTGCTAGTAAAGTTGGGGAAAACATTCAGTACTTC.

The chain links TRBV4-2 to TRBJ2-2, with D uncertain. The CDR3 covers 13 residues. V was shortened by 1 base and J by 7 bases, with 7 bases between the two germline ends. CDR1 LGHNA and CDR2 YNFKEQ come from the germline V gene. CDR3 amino acids: CASSQALGGELFF. The CDR3 DNA follows: TGTGCCAGCAGCCAAGCTTTGGGCGGGGAGCTGTTTTTT.

The chain links TRBV20-1 to TRBJ2-1; 9 bases match TRBD2. Trimming cost V 5 bases and J 2 bases; bases outside gene matches: 10. Germline CDR1 and CDR2: DFQATT and SNEGSKA (reference sequence). This CDR3 is built from 16 residues. DNA of the CDR3: TGCAGTGCTGACCCCGCTAGCGGGGTAACCTACAATGAGCAGTTCTTC. This sequence encodes CSADPASGVTYNEQFF.

Concerning this clonotype: A much larger clone differs from this one at a single base, so this may be a read error. The genes are TRBV7-9 and TRBJ1-1; a possible D gene is TRBD1 (6 bases). Germline V CDR1 and CDR2: SEHNR, FQNEAQ (reference sequence). The CDR3 is made up of 14 amino acids. The CDR3 sequence: CASSGQQGRTGAFF. The CDR3 coding sequence is TGTGCCAGCAGCGGCCAACAGGGAAGGACTGGAGCTTTCTTT.

CDR3 sequence: CASSKRGGEQYF. DNA of the CDR3: TGTGCCAGCAGCAAACGCGGGGGGGAGCAGTACTTC. The gene calls are TRBV6-6 and TRBJ2-5; 9 nucleotides line up with TRBD2. The J segment lost 11 bases and the V segment lost 6 bases, leaving 7 bases of the junction unmatched. CDR1 and CDR2 from the germline V gene are MNHNY and SVGAGI (reference sequence). The length of the CDR3 is 12 residues.

The chain carries TRBV20-1 and TRBJ1-1, with D unresolved. Germline V gene data show CDR1 as DFQATT and CDR2 as SNEGSKA (reference sequence). The CDR3 runs 11 residues. The CDR3 sequence: CNPSGNTEAFF. CDR3 DNA sequence: TGCAACCCATCCGGGAACACTGAAGCTTTCTTT.

The J gene is TRBJ2-2, the V gene TRBV28, with D unclear. This CDR3 is built from 16 residues. Germline V gene sequence: CDR1 MDHEN, CDR2 SYDVKM. V was trimmed by 7 bases and J by 8 bases, leaving 23 bases between them. Here the CDR3 reads CASTSSAVLLTGELFF. DNA of the CDR3: TGTGCCAGCACCTCGTCGGCAGTGCTACTTACGGGGGAGCTGTTTTTT.

This sequence joins TRBV12-3 or TRBV12-4 and TRBJ2-2; 8 bases fit TRBD1. The V gene end was trimmed by 5 bases and the J gene end by 6 bases; junction bases not matched to a gene: 8. There are 15 residues in the CDR3. The CDR3 region has the DNA TGTGCCAGCAGTATCGGACAGGGCGGTGCCGGGGAGCTGTTTTTT. Its translation: CASSIGQGGAGELFF.

The sample holds a few counts of this clonotype. This sequence joins TRBV5-1 and TRBJ2-5, with D possibly TRBD1 on 6 matching bases. Germline CDR1 and CDR2: SGHRS and YFSETQ. Deletions cut 3 bases from V and 1 base from J, with 10 bases between. The CDR3 has 14 residues. The CDR3 region is CASSSGQTQETQYF. Here the CDR3 DNA reads TGCGCCAGCAGCTCCGGACAGACCCAAGAGACCCAGTACTTC.

In regard to this clonotype: This could be a read error, since a much larger clone is one nucleotide away. This chain joins TRBV6-5 and TRBJ2-7, with TRBD2 identical over 7 bases. Germline values: CDR1 MNHEY, CDR2 SVGAGI. V trimming: 4 bases; J trimming: 7 bases; junction bases outside the gene matches: 13. This CDR3 is 15 amino acids long. Written as DNA, the CDR3 is TGTGCCAGCAGTTCCGGGGGGAATGGATACAATGAGCAGTACTTC. It encodes CASSSGGNGYNEQYF.

For this clonotype: The junction and the germline gene differ at one end; a read error may be behind it. This chain uses TRBV6-2 or TRBV6-3 with TRBJ2-1, with D uncertain. Germline CDR1 is MNHEY and CDR2 is SVGEGT. The CDR3 consists of 11 residues. The CDR3 reads CAGRPRCEQFF. CDR3 DNA sequence: TGTGCCGGCAGACCGCGTTGCGAGCAGTTCTTC.

The chain links TRBV7-9 to TRBJ2-3; 10 bases agree with TRBD1. This CDR3 contains 15 residues. J lost 2 bases, V lost 5 bases, and 4 bases had no gene match. Per the germline V gene, CDR1 is SEHNR and CDR2 is FQNEAQ (reference sequence). This chain's CDR3 is CASSPDRGPTDTQYF. CDR3 DNA: TGTGCCAGCAGCCCTGACAGGGGGCCCACAGATACGCAGTATTTT.

J is TRBJ2-1 and V is TRBV29-1; no clear D. The germline V and J ends were trimmed by 6 bases and 7 bases, with 16 bases remaining between them. The CDR3 is made up of 13 amino acids. Germline V lookup: CDR1 SQVTM, CDR2 ANQGSEA. The CDR3 DNA sequence: TGCAGCGTGGGAAGAATGAGTCTGAATGAGCAGTTCTTC. Protein product: CSVGRMSLNEQFF.

Regarding this clonotype: Being one base from a much bigger clone, this may be a read error. The rearrangement uses TRBV27 and TRBJ2-1, with D uncertain. With 4 bases removed from V and 8 bases from J, the gap between germline ends came to 3 bases. CDR3 size: 10 residues. Germline CDR1 reads MNHEY; CDR2 reads SMNVEV (reference sequence). CDR3 sequence (DNA): TGTGCCAGCAGTTGGGATGAGCAGTTCTTC. Protein product: CASSWDEQFF.

This clonotype was seen repeatedly, ten times or more. The V gene is TRBV2, the J gene TRBJ1-2; TRBD1 might be the D (6 bases). CDR3 size: 13 residues. V was pared by 4 bases and J by 7 bases, with 13 bases between. Germline assignment: CDR1 SNHLY and CDR2 FYNNEI. The CDR3 coding sequence is TGTGCCAGCAGTGGTACAGGGAACGGTGGCTACACCTTC. Protein: CASSGTGNGGYTF.

This clonotype was counted at least ten times. The V and J genes are TRBV2 and TRBJ2-3, with TRBD2 identical over 9 bases. Germline CDR1 is SNHLY and CDR2 is FYNNEI. The CDR3 is 13 amino acids. V shed 9 bases, J shed 4 bases, and the junction held 5 bases outside the gene matches. CDR3 in DNA: TGTGCCAGTGGACTAGCGACCTCAGATACGCAGTATTTT. It encodes CASGLATSDTQYF. The complete variable domain, with remaining parts taken from reference TRBV2 and TRBJ2-3, reads EPEVTQTPSHQVTQMGQEVILRCVPISNHLYFYWYRQILGQKVEFLVSFYNNEISEKSEIFDDQFSVERPDGSNFTLKIRSTKLEDSAMYFCASGLATSDTQYFGPGTRLTVL.